This entry lists 26 T cell receptor beta chains sequenced from one sample in a study of blood T cells in healthy people across ages. Next came a second PCR, run for roughly 6 to 11 cycles, which used a sample-barcoded 5' primer along with a J-beta primer mix. TCRdb independently ran MiXCR on the 5' RACE reads; one entry per CDR3 protein. The table shows about 570,000 distinct CDR3 sequences, with approximately 27% occurring only once. Sequencing was performed on blood. The receptors come from a woman in her 70s in good health.

There are a few counts of this clonotype. This chain uses TRBV7-9 with TRBJ1-4, with TRBD1 matching 7 bases. Unmatched junction bases numbered 8, after V lost 0 bases and J lost 13 bases. The CDR3 runs to 14 residues. Per the germline V gene, CDR1 is SEHNR and CDR2 is FQNEAQ (reference sequence). The CDR3: CASSLAETGRRLFF. In DNA, the CDR3 is TGTGCCAGCAGCTTAGCGGAGACAGGGAGGAGACTGTTTTTT.

This clonotype occurred a few times. V is TRBV20-1 and J is TRBJ1-2; 7 bases line up with TRBD1. From germline, CDR1 is DFQATT and CDR2 SNEGSKA (reference sequence). The CDR3 sequence is 14 residues long. V gave up 6 bases and J gave up 2 bases; unmatched junction bases: 9. The CDR3 reads CSAIPAGGNYGYTF. For the CDR3, the DNA is TGCAGTGCCATCCCCGCAGGGGGAAACTATGGCTACACCTTC.

The count of this clonotype is one. The rearrangement uses TRBV27 and TRBJ2-7; D might be TRBD1 (6 bases). Trimming removed 3 bases at V and 7 bases at J, with 13 bases between. This CDR3 comprises 13 residues. CDR1 and CDR2 (germline): MNHEY, SMNVEV (reference sequence). The CDR3 reads CASSFGGGAEQYF. The CDR3 DNA reads as TGTGCCAGCAGTTTCGGTGGGGGCGCAGAGCAGTACTTC.

There are a few counts of this clonotype. The chain has TRBV20-1 and TRBJ1-6; maybe TRBD1 (5 bases). The CDR3 covers 15 residues. The germline V gene encodes CDR1 DFQATT and CDR2 SNEGSKA (reference sequence). V lost 0 bases and J lost 6, with 12 bases in between. As DNA, the CDR3 is TGCAGTGCTAGAGACCGCCGGAGGGGTAATTCACCCCTCCACTTT. It codes for CSARDRRRGNSPLHF.

Comments on this clonotype: Germline and junction disagree at one end, which may indicate a read error. This chain uses TRBV20-1 with TRBJ2-3; TRBD2 aligns across 10 bases. The CDR3 is made up of 16 amino acids. Germline V gives CDR1 DFQATT, CDR2 SNEGSKA (reference sequence). The CDR3 loop reads CSARDPLAGVTATQYF. CDR3 DNA sequence: TGCAGTGCTAGAGACCCCCTAGCGGGAGTCACAGCTACGCAGTATTTT.

V usage is TRBV5-5 and J usage is TRBJ2-5; 7 positions agree with TRBD1. CDR1 is SGHKS, CDR2 YYEKEE, per germline (reference sequence). CDR3 length: 15 residues. J lost 2 bases, V lost 3 bases, and 7 bases had no gene match. The CDR3 spells CASSSYRGSQETQYF. CDR3 coding DNA: TGTGCCAGCAGCTCCTACAGGGGATCTCAAGAGACCCAGTACTTC.

A single count supports this clonotype. The J gene is TRBJ1-5, the V gene TRBV6-5, with 9 positions matching TRBD1. Germline V gene sequence: CDR1 MNHEY, CDR2 SVGAGI. The CDR3 loop spans 15 amino acids. The ends lost 6 bases at V and 0 bases at J; junction bases unmatched: 3. CDR3 sequence (DNA): TGTGCCAGCAGCAGGACAGGGGATAGCAATCAGCCCCAGCATTTT. It encodes CASSRTGDSNQPQHF.

This clonotype occurred many times. V gene TRBV27 combines with J gene TRBJ2-3; maybe TRBD1 (6 bases). There are 13 residues in the CDR3. CDR1 is MNHEY, CDR2 SMNVEV, per germline (reference sequence). The V end was cut by 6 bases, the J end by 1 base, with 8 bases between. The DNA of the CDR3 is TGTGCCAGCAGCCGACAGGGCACAGATACGCAGTATTTT. Residues: CASSRQGTDTQYF.

The table lists this clonotype with a few counts. The chain carries TRBV29-1 and TRBJ2-2; TRBD1 matches at 9 bases. The germline V gene encodes CDR1 SQVTM and CDR2 ANQGSEA. The CDR3 is 14 amino acids. The ends lost 7 bases at V and 7 bases at J; junction bases unmatched: 10. The CDR3 spells CSGGQGGGGGELFF. In DNA form, the CDR3 reads TGCAGCGGGGGACAGGGAGGCGGCGGCGGGGAGCTGTTTTTT.

V usage is TRBV7-2 and J usage is TRBJ2-5; the match to TRBD1 covers 9 bases. The CDR3 loop spans 15 amino acids. V was clipped by 5 bases and J by 5 bases; unmatched bases: 9. Germline values: CDR1 SGHTA, CDR2 FQGNSA. The CDR3 nucleotides are TGTGCCAGCAGCCCACGGACAGGGGTCGGGGAGACCCAGTACTTC. This codes for CASSPRTGVGETQYF.

The genes are TRBV21-1 and TRBJ2-5; TRBD1 is the table's D call, not checked against the DNA. TRBV21-1 is a known pseudogene. The CDR3 runs 13 residues. The DNA for the CDR3 is TGTGTCAGCAGCAAAGGGATGGGGCGTGAGCAGTACTTC. It translates to CVSSKGMGREQYF.

This clonotype was detected a few times. The chain couples TRBV5-1 to TRBJ1-6; 10 positions match TRBD1. Germline V CDR1 and CDR2: SGHRS, YFSETQ. Trimming took 4 bases from V and 9 from J; bases not matched to a gene: 7. The CDR3 is 15 residues long. The CDR3 reads CASSHPGQGVSPLHF. CDR3 DNA: TGCGCCAGCAGCCATCCAGGACAGGGGGTTTCACCCCTCCACTTT.

The chain has TRBV5-1 and TRBJ2-3; 9 bases agree with TRBD2. With 4 bases clipped from V and 7 bases from J, the junction kept 10 bases outside the gene matches. Germline CDR1 is SGHRS and CDR2 is YFSETQ. The CDR3 consists of 15 residues. The CDR3 here is CASSPSAGGSYTQYF. CDR3 nucleotide sequence: TGCGCCAGCAGCCCGTCGGCGGGGGGGTCATATACGCAGTATTTT.

The V and J genes are TRBV20-1 and TRBJ2-5, with D unresolved. The DNA end favors TRBJ2-7, so the J call may be wrong. This CDR3 spans 15 amino acids. The germline gives CDR1 DFQATT, CDR2 SNEGSKA (reference sequence). The CDR3 DNA reads as TGCAGCGCCAAAAAGGTCGGGCGGTTAGACTACGAGCAGTACTTC. It specifies CSAKKVGRLDYEQYF.

V is TRBV6-1 and J is TRBJ2-7; D gene ambiguous. V lost 0 bases to trimming and J lost 0 bases, with 12 bases between them. Germline CDR1 MNHNS, CDR2 SASEGT. There are 16 residues in the CDR3. The CDR3 nucleotides are TGTGCCAGCAGTGAAGCCTTGGTCGTAAGCTCCTACGAGCAGTACTTC. Residues: CASSEALVVSSYEQYF.

V gene TRBV20-1 combines with J gene TRBJ2-5; the D is unclear. Trimming stripped 2 bases from V and 2 bases from J, with 3 bases between. Germline-derived CDR1 and CDR2 are DFQATT and SNEGSKA (reference sequence). The CDR3 consists of 11 residues. The CDR3 sequence is CSARQQETQYF. DNA for the CDR3: TGCAGTGCTAGACAGCAAGAGACCCAGTACTTC.

The rearrangement uses TRBV20-1 and TRBJ1-5, with 9 bases that match TRBD1. V lost 2 bases and J lost 4; bases outside the gene matches: 3. Germline V gives CDR1 DFQATT, CDR2 SNEGSKA (reference sequence). The CDR3 has 14 residues. Here the CDR3 reads CSARTGGTNQPQHF. Here the CDR3 DNA reads TGCAGTGCTAGAACAGGGGGCACGAATCAGCCCCAGCATTTT.

Only one count was recorded for this clonotype. The rearrangement uses TRBV7-2 and TRBJ2-3; a possible D gene is TRBD1 (6 bases). Between the trimmed V and J ends, which lost 2 bases and 6 bases, there was a span of 18 bases. The germline V gene has CDR1 SGHTA and CDR2 FQGNSA. This CDR3 is built from 16 residues. The CDR3, as DNA: TGTGCCAGCAGCTTAAGGACAGCCTCCCCATGGGATACGCAGTATTTT. This translates into CASSLRTASPWDTQYF.

This clonotype was recorded at least ten times. The genes are TRBV12-3 or TRBV12-4 and TRBJ1-4; no clear D gene. V lost 6 bases and J 0 bases, leaving 8 bases between the germline ends. There are 14 residues in the CDR3. CDR3 nucleotides: TGTGCCAGCAGCCGGCGGGCAACTAATGAAAAACTGTTTTTT. It specifies CASSRRATNEKLFF.

This clonotype showed up many times. V and J are TRBV20-1 and TRBJ2-3, with 12 bases matching TRBD2. Losses at the gene ends were 8 bases for V and 9 bases for J; bases not matched to a gene: 9. There are 13 residues in the CDR3. Germline assignment: CDR1 DFQATT and CDR2 SNEGSKA (reference sequence). In DNA form, the CDR3 reads TGCAGTTCCGCGGTCCTAGCGGGGGGGACGCAGTATTTT. It codes for CSSAVLAGGTQYF.

This sequence joins TRBV21-1 and TRBJ2-7. TRBV21-1 is listed as a pseudogene. The CDR3 totals 15 residues. CDR3 residues: CASSPKNRSTYEQYF. The CDR3 DNA reads as TGTGCCAGCAGCCCAAAGAACAGATCGACCTACGAGCAGTACTTC.

This clonotype was observed at least ten times. The V gene is TRBV6-6, the J gene TRBJ2-5; D is undetermined. The CDR3 totals 12 residues. Trimming took 7 bases from V and 1 from J, leaving 7 bases between them. Germline V lookup: CDR1 MNHNY, CDR2 SVGAGI (reference sequence). Here the CDR3 DNA reads TGTGCCAGCACCGGCTCCCAAGAGACCCAGTACTTC. Protein product: CASTGSQETQYF.

A few counts support this clonotype. The CDR3 reads CASSFQGARETQYF. The CDR3 DNA reads TGCGCCAGCAGCTTCCAGGGGGCAAGGGAGACCCAGTACTTC. The chain carries TRBV5-1 and TRBJ2-5, with 8 bases identical to TRBD1. CDR1 is SGHRS, CDR2 YFSETQ, per germline. The junction had 5 bases not matched to a gene; V was cut back by 2 bases and J by 5 bases. The CDR3 has 14 residues.

There are a few counts of this clonotype. This sequence joins TRBV7-9 and TRBJ1-4; D is unresolved. Per the germline V gene, CDR1 is SEHNR and CDR2 is FQNEAQ (reference sequence). The length of the CDR3 is 16 residues. Trimming cost V 5 bases and J 7 bases, with 20 bases left between them. This CDR3 reads CASSPVDPGRVEKLFF. The CDR3 bases are TGTGCCAGCAGCCCCGTGGACCCCGGGCGGGTTGAAAAACTGTTTTTT.

The V gene is TRBV7-2, the J gene TRBJ1-6; unclear D gene. The CDR3 has 15 residues. V was clipped by 5 bases and J by 7 bases, with 15 bases between them. Germline V gene data show CDR1 as SGHTA and CDR2 as FQGNSA. The CDR3 nucleotides are TGTGCCAGCAGCCCTCTGGTTCCGAGGAATTCACCCCTCCACTTT. Translating gives CASSPLVPRNSPLHF.

The V and J genes are TRBV20-1 and TRBJ2-3; 12 bases are a match to TRBD2. The junction had 10 bases not matched to a gene; V was cut back by 5 bases and J by 7 bases. Germline-derived CDR1 and CDR2 are DFQATT and SNEGSKA (reference sequence). The CDR3 runs 15 residues. The CDR3 region has the DNA TGCAGTGCTCCCCGACTAGCGGGGGATCTAAATACGCAGTATTTT. Translation gives CSAPRLAGDLNTQYF.